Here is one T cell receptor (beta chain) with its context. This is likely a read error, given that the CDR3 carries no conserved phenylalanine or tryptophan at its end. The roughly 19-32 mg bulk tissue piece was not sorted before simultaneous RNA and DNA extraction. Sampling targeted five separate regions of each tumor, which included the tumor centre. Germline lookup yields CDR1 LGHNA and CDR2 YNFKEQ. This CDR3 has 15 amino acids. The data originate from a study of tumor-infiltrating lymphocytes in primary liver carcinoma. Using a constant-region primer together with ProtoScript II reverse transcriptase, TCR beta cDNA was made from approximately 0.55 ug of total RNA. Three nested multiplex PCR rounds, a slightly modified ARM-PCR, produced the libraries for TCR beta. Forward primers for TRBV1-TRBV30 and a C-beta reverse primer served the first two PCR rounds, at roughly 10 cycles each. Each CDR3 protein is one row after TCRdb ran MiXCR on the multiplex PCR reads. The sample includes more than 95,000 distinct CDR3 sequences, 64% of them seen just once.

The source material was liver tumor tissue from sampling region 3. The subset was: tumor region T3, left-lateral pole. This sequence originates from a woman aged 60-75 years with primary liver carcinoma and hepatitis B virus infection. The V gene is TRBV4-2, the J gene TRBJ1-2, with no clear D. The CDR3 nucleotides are TGTGCCAGCAGCCAAGATCTGTCGGAGTACTATGACTACACCCTC. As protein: CASSQDLSEYYDYTL.